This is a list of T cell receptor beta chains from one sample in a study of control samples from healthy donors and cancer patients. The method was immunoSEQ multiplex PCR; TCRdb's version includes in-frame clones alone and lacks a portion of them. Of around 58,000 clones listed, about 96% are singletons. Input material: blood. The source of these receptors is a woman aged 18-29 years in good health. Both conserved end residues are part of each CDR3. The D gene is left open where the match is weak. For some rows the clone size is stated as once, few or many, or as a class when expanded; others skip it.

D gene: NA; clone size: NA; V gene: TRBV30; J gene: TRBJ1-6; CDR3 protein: CAWSLGLYNSPLHF; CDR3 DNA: TGTGCCTGGAGTCTGGGCCTCTATAATTCACCCCTCCACTTT
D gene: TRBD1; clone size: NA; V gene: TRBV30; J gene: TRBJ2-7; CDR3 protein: CAYDRGPHEQYF; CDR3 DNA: TGTGCCTACGACAGGGGGCCCCACGAGCAGTACTTC
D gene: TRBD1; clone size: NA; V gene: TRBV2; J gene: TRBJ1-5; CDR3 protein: CASRVGTGALKGNQPQHF; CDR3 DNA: TGTGCCAGCAGAGTTGGGACAGGGGCCCTTAAAGGCAATCAGCCCCAGCATTTT
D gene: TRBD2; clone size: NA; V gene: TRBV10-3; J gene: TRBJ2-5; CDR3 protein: CAISERGGGTQYF; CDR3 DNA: TGTGCCATCAGTGAACGCGGGGGGGGGACCCAGTACTTC
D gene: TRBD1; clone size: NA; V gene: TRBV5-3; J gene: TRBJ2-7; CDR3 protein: CARSSLENRQGVCYEQYF; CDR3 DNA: TGTGCCAGAAGCTCGTTGGAGAACCGACAGGGTGTCTGCTACGAGCAGTACTTC
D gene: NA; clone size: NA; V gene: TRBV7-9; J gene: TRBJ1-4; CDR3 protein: CASSLPAGREKLFF; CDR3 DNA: TGTGCCAGCAGCTTACCGGCGGGAAGGGAAAAACTGTTTTTT
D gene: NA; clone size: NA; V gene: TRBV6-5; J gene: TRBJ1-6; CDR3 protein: CASSPGVSPLHF; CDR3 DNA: TGTGCCAGCAGTCCAGGGGTATCACCCCTCCACTTT
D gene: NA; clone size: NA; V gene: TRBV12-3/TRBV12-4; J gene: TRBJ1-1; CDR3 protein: CASRTDPNTEAFF; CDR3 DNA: TGTGCCAGCAGAACCGACCCGAACACTGAAGCTTTCTTT
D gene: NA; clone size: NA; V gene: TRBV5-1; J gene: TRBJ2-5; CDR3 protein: CASSVGVWETQYF; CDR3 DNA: TGCGCCAGCAGCGTAGGGGTATGGGAGACCCAGTACTTC
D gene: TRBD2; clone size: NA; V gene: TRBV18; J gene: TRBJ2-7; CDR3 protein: CASSSGSGGPYYEQYF; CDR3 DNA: TGTGCCAGCTCCTCCGGGAGCGGGGGCCCATACTACGAGCAGTACTTC
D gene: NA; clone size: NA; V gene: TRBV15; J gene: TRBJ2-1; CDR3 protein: CATGVVVADYNEQFF; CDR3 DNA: TGTGCCACCGGGGTCGTGGTAGCGGACTACAATGAGCAGTTCTTC
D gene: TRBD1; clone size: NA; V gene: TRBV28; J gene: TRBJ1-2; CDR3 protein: CASSWDREGKGYTF; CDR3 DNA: TGTGCCAGCAGTTGGGACAGGGAGGGAAAAGGCTACACCTTC
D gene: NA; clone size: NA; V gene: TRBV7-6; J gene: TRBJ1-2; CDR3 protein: CASSLEPEGNYGYTF; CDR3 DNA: TGTGCCAGCAGCTTAGAACCAGAGGGGAACTATGGCTACACCTTC
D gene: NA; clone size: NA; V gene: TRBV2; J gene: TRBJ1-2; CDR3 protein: CASSPDKTAYGYTF; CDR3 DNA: TGTGCCAGCAGTCCAGATAAAACAGCGTATGGCTACACCTTC
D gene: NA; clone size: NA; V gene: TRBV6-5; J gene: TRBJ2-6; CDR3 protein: CASSYGGANVLTF; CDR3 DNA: TGTGCCAGCAGTTACGGTGGGGCCAACGTCCTGACTTTC
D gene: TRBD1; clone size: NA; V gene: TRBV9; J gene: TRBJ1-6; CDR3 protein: CASSVGQGTYNSPLHF; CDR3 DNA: TGTGCCAGCAGCGTCGGACAGGGAACCTATAATTCACCCCTCCACTTT
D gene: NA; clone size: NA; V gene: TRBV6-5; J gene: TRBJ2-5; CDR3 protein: CASKRTYQETQYF; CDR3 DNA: TGTGCCAGCAAACGGACATACCAAGAGACCCAGTACTTC
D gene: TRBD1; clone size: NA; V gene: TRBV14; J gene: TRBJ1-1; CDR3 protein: CASSQRTGNTEAFF; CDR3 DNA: TGTGCCAGCAGCCAGAGGACAGGGAACACTGAAGCTTTCTTT
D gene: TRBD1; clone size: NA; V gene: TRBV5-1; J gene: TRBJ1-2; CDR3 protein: CASSPPGQKYGYTF; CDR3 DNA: TGCGCCAGCAGCCCACCGGGACAGAAATATGGCTACACCTTC
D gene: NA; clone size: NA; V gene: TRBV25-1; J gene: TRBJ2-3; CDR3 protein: CASSEGVTFTDTQYF; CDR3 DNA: TGTGCCAGCAGTGAAGGGGTTACCTTCACAGATACGCAGTATTTT
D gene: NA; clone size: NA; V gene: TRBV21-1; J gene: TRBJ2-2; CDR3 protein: CASRASRQGISNTGELFF; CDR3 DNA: TGTGCCAGCCGAGCATCCAGACAGGGGATCTCGAACACCGGGGAGCTGTTTTTT
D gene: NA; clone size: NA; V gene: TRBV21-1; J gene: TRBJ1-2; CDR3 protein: CASSKGRGQDANYGYTF; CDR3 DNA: TGTGCCAGCAGCAAAGGTAGGGGACAGGATGCTAACTATGGCTACACCTTC
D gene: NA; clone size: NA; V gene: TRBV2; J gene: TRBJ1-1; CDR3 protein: CASSDQGGNTEAFF; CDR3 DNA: TGTGCCAGCAGTGACCAGGGAGGGAACACTGAAGCTTTCTTT
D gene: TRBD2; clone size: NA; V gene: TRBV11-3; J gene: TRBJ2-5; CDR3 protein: CASSRRTSGRQETQYF; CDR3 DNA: TGTGCCAGCAGCCGAAGGACTAGCGGGAGGCAAGAGACCCAGTACTTC
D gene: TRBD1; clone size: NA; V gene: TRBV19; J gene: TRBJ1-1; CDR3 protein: CASRPGTGVAEAFF; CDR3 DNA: TGTGCCAGTAGACCCGGGACAGGGGTTGCTGAAGCTTTCTTT
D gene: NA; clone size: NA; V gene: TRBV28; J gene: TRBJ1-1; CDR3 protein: CASSLIGAPNTEAFF; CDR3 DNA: TGTGCCAGCAGTTTAATCGGGGCCCCGAACACTGAAGCTTTCTTT
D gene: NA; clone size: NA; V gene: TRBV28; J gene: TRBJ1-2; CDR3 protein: CASSNEGGWYGYTF; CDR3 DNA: TGTGCCAGCAGTAATGAGGGGGGTTGGTATGGCTACACCTTC
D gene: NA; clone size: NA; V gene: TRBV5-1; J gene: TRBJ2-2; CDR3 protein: CASTKDSSTGELFF; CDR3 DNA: TGCGCCAGCACAAAGGACAGCTCCACCGGGGAGCTGTTTTTT
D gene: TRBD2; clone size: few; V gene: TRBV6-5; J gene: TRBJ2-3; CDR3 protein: CASTGLAGDLDTQYF; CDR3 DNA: TGTGCCTCCACGGGACTAGCGGGGGACCTAGATACGCAGTATTTT
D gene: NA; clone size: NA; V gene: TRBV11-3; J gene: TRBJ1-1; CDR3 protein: CASSLQMNTEAFF; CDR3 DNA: TGTGCCAGCAGCTTACAGATGAACACTGAAGCTTTCTTT
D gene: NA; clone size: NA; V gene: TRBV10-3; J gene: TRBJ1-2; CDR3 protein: CAISSGWPYGYTF; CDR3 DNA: TGTGCCATCAGCAGTGGCTGGCCCTATGGCTACACCTTC
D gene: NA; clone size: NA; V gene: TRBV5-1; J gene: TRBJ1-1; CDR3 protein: CASSSGQGNTEAFF; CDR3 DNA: TGCGCCAGCAGCTCTGGGCAGGGTAACACTGAAGCTTTCTTT
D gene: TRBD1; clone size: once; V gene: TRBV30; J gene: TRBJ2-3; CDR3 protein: CAWAQGAGTDTQYF; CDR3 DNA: TGTGCCTGGGCACAGGGGGCCGGCACAGATACGCAGTATTTT